This entry describes one T cell receptor (beta chain). This sample is part of a study of blood T cell repertoires in COVID-19. Study at large: The study drew acute and convalescent COVID-19 samples from the United States, Italy and Spain. The analysed material was cDNA or gDNA that came from T cells, B-cell-depleted T cells, or PBMCs.

As processed by the authors: For nucleated cells, counts were estimated from reference gene primer amplification. Sequencing used immunoSEQ multiplex PCR; TCRdb keeps in-frame clones, though not all of them. That table supplies the V and J calls and clone size; D and trimming were determined from the DNA. The sample consists of about 180,000 clones, around 85% of them appearing once. Sequenced: peripheral blood. The origin of this receptor is a woman over 75 with acute or convalescent COVID-19.

CDR3 sequence reads: CASSHARGGLRNEAFF. CDR3 bases: TGTGCCAGCAGCCACGCCCGGGGGGGGCTGCGTAATGAAGCTTTCTTT. The chain employs TRBV3-1 (or the pseudogene TRBV3-2) and TRBJ1-1, with D possibly TRBD1 on 6 matching bases. The germline V gene encodes CDR1 LGHDT and CDR2 YNNKEL (reference sequence). The CDR3 has 16 amino acids. Trimming stripped 3 bases from V and 7 bases from J, with 21 bases between.